This entry concerns a single T cell receptor (beta chain). Only one count was recorded for this clone. It has no known antigen specificity. Per-nucleotide qualities are absent, and no much larger clonotype sits a single base away. This sample stems from a study of blood T cell repertoires in COVID-19 (TCRdb year 2020). With regard to the full study: Collaborator samples came from the United States, Italy and Spain and covered acute and convalescent phases of COVID-19. The material from the prospective study consisted of cDNA or gDNA derived from T cells, B-cell-depleted T cells, or PBMCs. Deeply sampled blood TCRbeta repertoires from subjects exposed to, actively infected with, or recovered from COVID-19 were included in the dataset. The repertoires were released in a freely available public database intended as a resource for research on the immune response to SARS-CoV-2. Samples were obtained from the ongoing ImmuneRACE study (first 160 participants) and from 1,200 or so subjects provided by 6 global collaborators. Nearly every sample came with metadata listing a de-identified subject ID, COVID-19 status, age in years and sex. Where available, HLA class I and class II types were taken from metadata supplied by the sample provider and were not determined by assay-based typing.

TCRbeta CDR3 regions were amplified from genomic DNA by means of the immunoSEQ Assay, a bias-controlled multiplex PCR. The authors' analysis ran thus. Within the assay, amplification of reference gene primers was used to estimate how many nucleated cells each sample contained. Sequence reads were collapsed and filtered to measure the absolute abundance of every unique TCRbeta CDR3 rearrangement. For each sample, productive Simpson clonality was calculated as the square root of Simpson's diversity index across productive rearrangements. TCRdb took over this immuneACCESS table, retaining in-frame rearrangements with V and J assigned. Such tables are incomplete; in checked studies, under half of the missing clones stem from an unresolved V gene, and the remainder is unexplained. V, J and clone size are those of that table, while D and trimming were read from the DNA. The sample table holds about 70,000 clones, of which around 86% were seen once. The ten largest make up approximately 10% of the sample.

Each collaborating institution followed its own protocols to collect whole blood in K2EDTA tubes. For TCRbeta analysis, collaborator samples were shipped as frozen whole blood, as isolated PBMCs, or as DNA extracted from either sample type. Findings and caveats that apply to the study as a whole: The amount of clinical and demographic metadata varied by source and participant and was provided uncurated.

As encoded in the germline V gene, CDR1 is SNHLY while CDR2 is FYNNEI. Inclusive of the bounding cysteine and phenylalanine, the CDR3 is 14 residues long. The only DNA kept is the CDR3, 42 bases in frame from the first base. Trimming accounts for 9 bases at V and 4 bases at J, while the number of junction bases matched to no gene is 11. The clonotype was recovered from a woman aged 18 to 35 with acute or convalescent COVID-19. This receptor chain uses TRBV2 and TRBJ1-1; a stretch of 7 junction bases matches TRBD1. Sequenced input: peripheral blood. The nucleotides read TGTGCCAGTAAGGGGGCCCCAGCCCGCACTGAAGCTTTCTTT. Translated, it reads CASKGAPARTEAFF.